This T cell receptor beta chain was identified during a study of a mutant IDH1 vaccine in newly diagnosed glioma. The data were produced by immunoSEQ multiplex PCR, yet TCRdb's version contains in-frame clones alone and is incomplete. The repertoire includes about 92,000 clones, 83% of them detected once, and approximately 7.4% sits in the top ten. Time point defined: baseline, week 1 (first vaccination visit). Sample treatment: pre-vaccination baseline after standard-of-care therapy. The sequenced sample was PBMCs, obtained from a glioma patient treated with radiotherapy, temozolomide or both. The TCR was taken from a woman in her fifties or sixties with glioma.

The DNA for the CDR3 is TGCGCCAGCAGCTTGACGGGGGACGGTTACTACGAGCAGTACTTC. Its protein product is CASSLTGDGYYEQYF. This chain links TRBV5-1 with TRBJ2-7; weak D call: TRBD2 (6 bases). This CDR3 spans 15 amino acids. Trimming removed 1 base from V and 3 bases from J, with 14 bases in between. CDR1 is SGHRS and CDR2 is YFSETQ in the germline V gene.